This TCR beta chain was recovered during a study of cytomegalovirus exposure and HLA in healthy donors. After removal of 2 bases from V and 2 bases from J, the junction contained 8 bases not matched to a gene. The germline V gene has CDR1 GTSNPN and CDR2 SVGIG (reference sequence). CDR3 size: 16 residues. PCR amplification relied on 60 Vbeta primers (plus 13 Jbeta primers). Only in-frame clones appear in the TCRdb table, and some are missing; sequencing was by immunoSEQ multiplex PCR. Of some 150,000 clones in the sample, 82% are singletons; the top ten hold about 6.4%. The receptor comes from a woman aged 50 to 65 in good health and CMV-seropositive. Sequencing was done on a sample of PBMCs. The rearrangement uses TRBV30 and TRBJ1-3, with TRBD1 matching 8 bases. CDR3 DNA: TGTGCCTGGAGTAATCAGGGGGCCCCTCCTGGAAACACCATATATTTT. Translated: CAWSNQGAPPGNTIYF.